A single sample gave rise to the 5 T cell receptor beta chains below, sequenced in a study of blood T cell repertoires in COVID-19. The repertoire was sequenced with immunoSEQ multiplex PCR; TCRdb's copy has only in-frame clones and lacks some. The table lists tens of thousands of clones, 88% of them singletons, with 3.5% to 4.5% in the top ten. Sample: peripheral blood. The receptor set was obtained from a human donor in a cohort sampled during active COVID-19.

The chain uses TRBV24-1 and TRBJ2-7; TRBD1 agrees at 11 bases. The germline gives CDR1 KGHDR, CDR2 SFDVKD. CDR3 length: 12 residues. With 9 bases clipped from V and 6 bases from J, the junction kept 3 bases outside the gene matches. CDR3 amino acids: CATGTGGSEQYF. The CDR3 DNA reads as TGTGCCACCGGGACAGGGGGTTCCGAGCAGTACTTC.

The chain has TRBV6-6 and TRBJ2-1; TRBD2 is a possible D gene (5 bases). The CDR3 contains 17 residues. The germline V gene encodes CDR1 MNHNY and CDR2 SVGAGI (reference sequence). V shed 5 bases and J shed 2 bases, with 19 bases lying between them. The CDR3 DNA follows: TGTGCCAGCAGTCCCGCACGGGGAGCCCAGGCCTACAATGAGCAGTTCTTC. Its translation is CASSPARGAQAYNEQFF.

The CDR3 DNA follows: TGTGCCAGCACAACAGGGGGCTATGGCTACACCTTC. Its translation is CASTTGGYGYTF. The chain recombines TRBV9 with TRBJ1-2; TRBD1 aligns across 8 bases. The CDR3 has 12 amino acids. V lost 6 bases to trimming and J lost 4 bases; unmatched junction nucleotides: 2. The germline CDR1 and CDR2 sequences are SGDLS and YYNGEE.

The chain employs TRBV19 and TRBJ2-1, with TRBD2 matching over 7 bases. Per germline, CDR1 LNHDA and CDR2 SQIVND (reference sequence). The CDR3 totals 13 residues. With 5 bases clipped from V and 8 bases from J, the junction kept 6 bases outside the gene matches. The CDR3 DNA reads TGTGCCAGTAGTGTCAGACTAGCCGATGAGCAGTTCTTC. Amino acid sequence: CASSVRLADEQFF. The full variable domain, completed using reference TRBV19 and TRBJ2-1, is DGGITQSPKYLFRKEGQNVTLSCEQNLNHDAMYWYRQDPGQGLRLIYYSQIVNDFQKGDIAEGYSVSREKKESFPLTVTSAQKNPTAFYLCASSVRLADEQFFGPGTRLTVL.

The V gene is TRBV7-6, the J gene TRBJ1-2; possibly TRBD1 for D (5 bases). This CDR3 is 12 amino acids long. V was pared by 4 bases and J by 2 bases, with 5 bases between. Germline CDR1 and CDR2: SGHVS and FNYEAQ. The CDR3 DNA sequence: TGTGCCAGCAGCTCAGGGAACTATGGCTACACCTTC. Translating it yields CASSSGNYGYTF.